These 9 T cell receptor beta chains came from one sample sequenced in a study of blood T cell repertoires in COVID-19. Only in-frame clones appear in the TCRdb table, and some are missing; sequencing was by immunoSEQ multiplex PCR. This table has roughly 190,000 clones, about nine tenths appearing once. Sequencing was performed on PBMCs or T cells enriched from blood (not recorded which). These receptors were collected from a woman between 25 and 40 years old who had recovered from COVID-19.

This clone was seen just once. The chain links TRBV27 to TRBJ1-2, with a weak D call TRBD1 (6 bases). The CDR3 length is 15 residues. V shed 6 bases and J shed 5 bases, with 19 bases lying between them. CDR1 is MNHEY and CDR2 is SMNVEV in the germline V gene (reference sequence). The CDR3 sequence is CASSDMTGHQYGYTF. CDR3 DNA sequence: TGTGCCAGCAGCGACATGACGGGACACCAGTATGGCTACACCTTC.

This chain's CDR3 is CASLRGSEEYGYTF. CDR3 bases: TGTGCCAGCCTAAGGGGGTCGGAGGAGTATGGCTACACCTTC. The gene calls are TRBV6-5 and TRBJ1-2, with TRBD1 as a possible D gene (6 bases). The CDR3 has 14 amino acids. Trimming stripped 8 bases from V and 5 bases from J, with 18 bases between. Germline V lookup: CDR1 MNHEY, CDR2 SVGAGI.

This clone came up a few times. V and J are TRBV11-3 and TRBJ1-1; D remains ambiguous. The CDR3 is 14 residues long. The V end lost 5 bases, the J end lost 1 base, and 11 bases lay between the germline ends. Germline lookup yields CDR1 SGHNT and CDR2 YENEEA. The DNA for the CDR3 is TGTGCCAGCAGCCCCCTCAGAGGGAACACTGAAGCTTTCTTT. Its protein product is CASSPLRGNTEAFF.

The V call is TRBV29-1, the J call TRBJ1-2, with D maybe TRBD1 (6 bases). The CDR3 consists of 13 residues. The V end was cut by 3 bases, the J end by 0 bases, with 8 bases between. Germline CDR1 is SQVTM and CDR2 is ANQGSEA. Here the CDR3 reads CSVDGQTNYGYTF. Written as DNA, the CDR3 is TGCAGCGTTGATGGACAGACTAACTATGGCTACACCTTC.

In DNA form, the CDR3 reads TGCAGTGTAGTCTCTGGAAACACCATATATTTT. It is translated as CSVVSGNTIYF. V is TRBV20-1 and J is TRBJ1-3; D is uncertain. This CDR3 comprises 11 residues. Trimming stripped 7 bases from V and 0 bases from J, with 4 bases between. CDR1 is DFQATT, CDR2 SNEGSKA, per germline (reference sequence).

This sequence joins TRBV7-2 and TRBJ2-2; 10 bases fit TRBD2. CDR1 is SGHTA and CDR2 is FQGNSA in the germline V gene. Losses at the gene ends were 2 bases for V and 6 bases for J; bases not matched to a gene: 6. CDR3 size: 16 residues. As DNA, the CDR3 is TGTGCCAGCAGCTTAAATAGCGGGGGGTTGGCCGGGGAGCTGTTTTTT. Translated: CASSLNSGGLAGELFF.

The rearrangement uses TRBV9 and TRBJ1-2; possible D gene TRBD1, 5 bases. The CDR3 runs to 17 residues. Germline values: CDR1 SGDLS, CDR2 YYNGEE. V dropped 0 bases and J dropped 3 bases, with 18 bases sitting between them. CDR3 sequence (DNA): TGTGCCAGCAGCGTAGCAAGTAGAAGGGGTATCGACTATGGCTACACCTTC. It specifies CASSVASRRGIDYGYTF.

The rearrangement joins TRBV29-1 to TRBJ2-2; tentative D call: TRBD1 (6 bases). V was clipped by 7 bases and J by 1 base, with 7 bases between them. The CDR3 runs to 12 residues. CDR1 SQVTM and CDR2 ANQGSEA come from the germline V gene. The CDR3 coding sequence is TGCAGCGGACAGGTGAACACCGGGGAGCTGTTTTTT. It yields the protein CSGQVNTGELFF.

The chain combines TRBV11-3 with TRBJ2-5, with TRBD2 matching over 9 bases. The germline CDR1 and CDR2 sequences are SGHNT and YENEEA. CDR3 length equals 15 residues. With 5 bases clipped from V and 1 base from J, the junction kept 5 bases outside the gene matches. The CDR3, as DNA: TGTGCCAGCAGCACCGGGACTAGCTTCCAAGAGACCCAGTACTTC. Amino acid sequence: CASSTGTSFQETQYF.